The next 8 T cell receptor beta chains were all read from a single sample in a study of CD8 T cells in Susac syndrome. RNA amounts of roughly 0.5 to 1 ug underwent reverse transcription with random hexamers. TCRdb reprocessed the immunoSEQ multiplex PCR reads with MiXCR, giving one entry per CDR3 protein. The data contain some 300,000 distinct CDR3 sequences, 75% to 85% of them singletons. Sequencing was done on a sample of CD8+ T cells from PBMCs. These TCRs come from a human donor with multiple sclerosis.

The J gene is TRBJ1-1, the V gene TRBV19; D call uncertain. This CDR3 region has 13 residues. V lost 10 bases and J lost 3, with 15 bases in between. Germline CDR1 reads LNHDA; CDR2 reads SQIVND (reference sequence). CDR3 bases: TGTGCCACATACGGGCCCACTGACACTGAAGCTTTCTTT. This encodes CATYGPTDTEAFF.

The V gene is TRBV5-6, the J gene TRBJ2-7; D is uncertain. Germline assignment: CDR1 SGHDT and CDR2 YYEEEE. This CDR3 has 13 residues. Trimming removed 2 bases at V and 6 bases at J, with 12 bases between. The CDR3 DNA reads as TGTGCCAGCAGCTTTCACCCCCGGGCCGAGCAGTACTTC. Encoded protein: CASSFHPRAEQYF.

This chain connects TRBV6-5 to TRBJ1-1; 9 nucleotides match TRBD1. J was trimmed by 4 bases and V by 0 bases; bases with no gene match: 6. The CDR3 has 16 residues. Germline V gene data show CDR1 as MNHEY and CDR2 as SVGAGI. The CDR3 sequence is CASSYSLDRGVTEAFF. As DNA, the CDR3 is TGTGCCAGCAGTTACTCCCTCGACAGGGGGGTCACTGAAGCTTTCTTT.

V gene TRBV4-2 combines with J gene TRBJ2-7; weak D call: TRBD2 (6 bases). Germline V gives CDR1 LGHNA, CDR2 YNFKEQ. V lost 10 bases and J 3 bases, leaving 16 bases between the germline ends. The CDR3 has 13 amino acids. The CDR3 protein is CATTSGPGYEQYF. CDR3 in DNA: TGTGCCACCACGAGCGGGCCTGGCTACGAGCAGTACTTC.

The DNA of the CDR3 is TGCGCCAGCAGCCAATCCAGGGGATCCGCCTACAATGAGCAGTTCTTC. This translates into CASSQSRGSAYNEQFF. The chain uses TRBV4-3 and TRBJ2-1; a possible D gene is TRBD1 (6 bases). V lost 2 bases to trimming and J lost 2 bases, with 13 bases between them. The CDR3 is 16 amino acids. Germline CDR1 reads LGHNA; CDR2 reads YSLEER.

The chain has TRBV6-5 and TRBJ2-7; TRBD2 matches 7 bases. After removal of 7 bases from V and 0 bases from J, the junction contained 9 bases not matched to a gene. CDR1 and CDR2 (germline): MNHEY, SVGAGI. The CDR3 totals 15 residues. As DNA, the CDR3 is TGTGCCAGCACCCCTGGTGGGGGGGGCTCCTACGAGCAGTACTTC. Translating it yields CASTPGGGGSYEQYF.

The chain links TRBV7-6 to TRBJ2-7; a weak D match, TRBD1 (6 bases). Trimming took off 5 bases at V and 6 bases at J, with 14 bases between the two ends. Germline CDR1 SGHVS, CDR2 FNYEAQ. CDR3 length: 13 residues. The CDR3 DNA reads as TGTGCCAGCAGCACCCGACAGGTTGGCGAGCAGTACTTC. Encoded protein: CASSTRQVGEQYF.

J is TRBJ1-5 and V is TRBV20-1, with 9 bases aligning to TRBD1. CDR1 DFQATT and CDR2 SNEGSKA come from the germline V gene (reference sequence). The CDR3 loop spans 18 amino acids. V lost 0 bases, J lost 2 bases, and 11 bases stayed unmatched. The CDR3 reads CSARDPDRGQFRNQPQHF. CDR3 bases: TGCAGTGCTAGAGATCCGGACAGGGGCCAATTCCGCAATCAGCCCCAGCATTTT.